The 5 T cell receptor beta chains presented below share a single source sample, sequenced in a study of T cell repertoires in cytomegalovirus infection. Their antigen targets remain unknown. TCRdb called the reads again in MiXCR, with one record for every CDR3 protein. The sample carries more than 110,000 distinct CDR3 sequences, more than 25% recorded once. The sequences come from CD8+ T cells from cultured PBMCs, collected from culture after CMV antigen stimulation. These TCRs come from a human donor in good health (CMV status not recorded). Some clones in this sample may be carry-over from other donors' samples.

This clonotype was picked up many times. The V and J genes are TRBV2 and TRBJ2-1; TRBD2 matches at 8 bases. The ends lost 1 base at V and 7 bases at J; junction bases unmatched: 3. Looked up from germline, CDR1 is SNHLY and CDR2 is FYNNEI. The CDR3 covers 14 residues. This CDR3 is CASSEGVAGNEQFF. The CDR3 DNA sequence: TGTGCCAGCAGTGAAGGGGTAGCGGGGAATGAGCAGTTCTTC.

The genes are TRBV20-1 and TRBJ1-2, with no clear D. V was clipped by 6 bases and J by 8 bases, with 7 bases between them. CDR1 is DFQATT and CDR2 is SNEGSKA in the germline V gene (reference sequence). This CDR3 comprises 9 residues. The CDR3 sequence is CSAGDGYTF. The CDR3 DNA sequence: TGCAGTGCGGGAGACGGCTACACCTTC.

The V and J genes are TRBV27 and TRBJ2-2; 9 bases align to TRBD1. CDR3 length: 13 amino acids. The germline CDR1 and CDR2 sequences are MNHEY and SMNVEV (reference sequence). The V gene end was trimmed by 9 bases and the J gene end by 7 bases; junction bases not matched to a gene: 6. CDR3 coding DNA: TGTGCCAGTAAGACAGGGGGGCTCGGGGAGCTGTTTTTT. Protein product: CASKTGGLGELFF.

The V gene is TRBV4-1, the J gene TRBJ2-5, with 8 bases aligning to TRBD2. The CDR3 consists of 15 residues. The trim removed 1 base at V and 9 bases at J, leaving 10 bases unmatched. Germline V gene lookup returns CDR1 MGHRA and CDR2 YSYEKL. The CDR3 protein is CASSQASGGARAQYF. In DNA form, the CDR3 reads TGCGCCAGCAGCCAAGCGAGCGGGGGAGCTCGGGCCCAGTACTTC.

This clonotype was detected a few times. V gene TRBV6-1 combines with J gene TRBJ2-7; TRBD1 is a possible D gene (5 bases). The CDR3 is made up of 12 amino acids. V was shortened by 6 bases and J by 5 bases, with 11 bases between the two germline ends. The germline gives CDR1 MNHNS, CDR2 SASEGT. CDR3 coding DNA: TGTGCCAGCAGATCCTTCAGGGACGAGCAGTACTTC. Its protein product is CASRSFRDEQYF.